Each of the 19 T cell receptor beta chains below was sequenced from the same sample in a study of T-cell memory formation after mild COVID-19. TCRdb called the 5' RACE reads again in MiXCR, with one record for every CDR3 protein. The sample lists a few hundred thousand distinct CDR3 sequences, roughly 22% occurring once. The sample consisted of PBMCs or a T cell subset sorted from them (not recorded which). The receptor source for this set is an adult woman who had mild COVID-19 (a few samples of this study predate the infection). Cell type and time point are not known.

This clonotype was seen only a few times. The chain employs TRBV6-6 and TRBJ1-2; D remains unclear. Germline CDR1 MNHNY, CDR2 SVGAGI (reference sequence). Trimming took off 7 bases at V and 5 bases at J, with 8 bases between the two ends. The CDR3 runs 11 residues. The CDR3 reads CASMEGYGYTF. The CDR3 region has the DNA TGTGCCAGCATGGAAGGGTATGGCTACACCTTC.

This sequence joins TRBV11-2 and TRBJ2-1; 7 positions match TRBD2. The CDR3 loop spans 16 amino acids. V lost 5 bases, J lost 6 bases, and 13 bases stayed unmatched. Germline CDR1 and CDR2: SGHAT and FQNNGV. This chain's CDR3 is CASSPLETSWVNEQFF. CDR3 DNA sequence: TGTGCCAGCAGCCCCCTGGAGACTAGCTGGGTCAATGAGCAGTTCTTC.

The chain recombines TRBV24-1 with TRBJ2-7; D remains ambiguous. The CDR3 consists of 14 residues. Germline CDR1 reads KGHDR; CDR2 reads SFDVKD. The V end lost 5 bases, the J end lost 6 bases, and 16 bases lay between the germline ends. DNA of the CDR3: TGTGCCACCAGTGCGGCCAGTAGTCTTTCCGAGCAGTACTTC. Protein product: CATSAASSLSEQYF.

The genes are TRBV10-3 and TRBJ1-2; 9 nucleotides line up with TRBD1. Germline-derived CDR1 and CDR2 are ENHRY and SYGVKD. The CDR3 length is 14 residues. With V trimmed by 6 bases and J by 7 bases, 9 bases remained unmatched. The CDR3 sequence is CAISRDREGGGYTF. The CDR3 DNA follows: TGTGCCATCAGCAGGGACAGGGAAGGGGGTGGCTACACCTTC.

The chain has TRBV29-1 and TRBJ2-3; 11 bases match TRBD2. CDR1 and CDR2 from the germline V gene are SQVTM and ANQGSEA. This CDR3 comprises 15 residues. In nucleotides, the CDR3 is TGCAGGATAGCGGGGGGGGATGTTAGCACAGATACGCAGTATTTT. Translating it yields CRIAGGDVSTDTQYF.

The chain links TRBV6-6 to TRBJ2-5, with TRBD2 as a possible D gene (7 bases). Trimming cost V 0 bases and J 0 bases, with 20 bases left between them. Per the germline V gene, CDR1 is MNHNY and CDR2 is SVGAGI (reference sequence). The CDR3 has 19 amino acids. The CDR3 sequence: CASSYSIVSEGGNQETQYF. As DNA, the CDR3 is TGTGCCAGCAGTTACTCGATTGTTTCCGAGGGGGGGAACCAAGAGACCCAGTACTTC.

In its sample, this clonotype was seen a few times. This chain links TRBV29-1 with TRBJ2-7, with 12 bases that match TRBD2. There are 13 residues in the CDR3. Trimming at V came to 6 bases and at J to 3 bases, leaving 3 bases not matched to a gene. The V gene's germline CDR1 is SQVTM and CDR2 ANQGSEA. CDR3 loop: CSVLLAGGYEQYF. The CDR3 bases are TGCAGCGTCCTACTAGCGGGAGGCTACGAGCAGTACTTC.

This clonotype was observed a single time. V gene TRBV6-1 combines with J gene TRBJ1-1; D not resolved. V lost 4 bases and J 3 bases, leaving 12 bases between the germline ends. Germline-derived CDR1 and CDR2 are MNHNS and SASEGT. The length of the CDR3 is 14 residues. CDR3 sequence: CASSVDSRDTEAFF. The DNA for the CDR3 is TGTGCCAGCAGTGTGGATAGCCGGGACACTGAAGCTTTCTTT.

The genes are TRBV7-2 and TRBJ2-7; D call uncertain. Trimming removed 8 bases at V and 3 bases at J, with 8 bases between. CDR3 length equals 11 residues. The germline V gene encodes CDR1 SGHTA and CDR2 FQGNSA. CDR3 loop: CASWNYYEQYF. CDR3 in DNA: TGTGCCAGCTGGAATTACTACGAGCAGTACTTC.

This clonotype was seen a handful of times. This chain connects TRBV7-2 to TRBJ2-2; D is unresolved. The CDR3 extends over 15 amino acids. Germline V lookup: CDR1 SGHTA, CDR2 FQGNSA. The V end was cut by 5 bases, the J end by 0 bases, with 10 bases between. The CDR3 reads CASSPSSANTGELFF. The CDR3 coding sequence is TGTGCCAGCAGCCCTAGTTCCGCGAACACCGGGGAGCTGTTTTTT.

This clonotype was counted a few times. The CDR3 DNA reads as TGTGCCAGCCTCGACACGGGGCTATCTCAAGATACGCAGTATTTT. Encoded protein: CASLDTGLSQDTQYF. The chain joins TRBV6-6 to TRBJ2-3; perhaps D is TRBD1 or TRBD2 (5 bases each). Trimming cost V 8 bases and J 5 bases, with 20 bases left between them. CDR3 length equals 15 residues. Per germline, CDR1 MNHNY and CDR2 SVGAGI (reference sequence).

This clonotype showed up just a few times. CDR3 nucleotides: TGTGCCAGCAGTTTATCGAACAGGGGGGGAAGCAATCAGCCCCAGCATTTT. Translation gives CASSLSNRGGSNQPQHF. The V and J genes are TRBV27 and TRBJ1-5, with 8 bases that match TRBD1. The V and J ends lost 0 bases and 1 base, in that order; junction bases with no gene match: 5. Per the germline V gene, CDR1 is MNHEY and CDR2 is SMNVEV (reference sequence). The CDR3 consists of 17 residues.

This clonotype has only a few counts. This sequence joins TRBV5-1 and TRBJ2-7; the D gene is possibly TRBD1 (6 bases). Germline CDR1 SGHRS, CDR2 YFSETQ. The V end was cut by 3 bases, the J end by 3 bases, with 13 bases between. The CDR3 length is 14 residues. The CDR3 DNA reads as TGCGCCAGCAGCTGGAGAGGACAGAGCTACGAGCAGTACTTC. It translates to CASSWRGQSYEQYF.

The V and J genes are TRBV6-2 or TRBV6-3 and TRBJ2-1, with D hard to call. Between the trimmed V and J ends, which lost 3 bases and 5 bases, there was a span of 14 bases. The germline V gene encodes CDR1 MNHEY and CDR2 SVGEGT. The CDR3 runs 15 residues. The CDR3 DNA sequence: TGTGCCAGCAGTTATAATCGCAGGCAAAACAATGAGCAGTTCTTC. Its protein product is CASSYNRRQNNEQFF.

The J gene is TRBJ2-2, the V gene TRBV6-2 or TRBV6-3; possibly TRBD2 for D (5 bases). Trimming took off 7 bases at V and 4 bases at J, with 13 bases between the two ends. Germline CDR1 MNHEY, CDR2 SVGEGT. The CDR3 covers 14 residues. Written as DNA, the CDR3 is TGTGCCAGCAAGGGAGATGGAGTCACCGGGGAGCTGTTTTTT. As protein: CASKGDGVTGELFF.

The V call is TRBV7-9, the J call TRBJ2-4; no reliable D call. CDR1 and CDR2 from the germline V gene are SEHNR and FQNEAQ (reference sequence). V gave up 5 bases and J gave up 7 bases, with 9 bases separating them. The CDR3 is 12 amino acids. The CDR3, as DNA: TGTGCCAGCAGCCCCCTAGAGAACATTCAGTACTTC. Translation: CASSPLENIQYF.

This clonotype has more than one count but fewer than ten. The chain has TRBV2 and TRBJ1-6; D unresolved. Germline V CDR1 and CDR2: SNHLY, FYNNEI. V was shortened by 6 bases and J by 12 bases, with 18 bases between the two germline ends. CDR3 length equals 14 residues. The CDR3 DNA is TGTGCCAGCAGAGGAGACCCACCGGGAAAACCCCTCCACTTT. This codes for CASRGDPPGKPLHF.

The chain joins TRBV20-1 to TRBJ2-1; D remains unclear. Germline loops: CDR1 DFQATT, CDR2 SNEGSKA (reference sequence). This CDR3 has 13 amino acids. Trimming removed 3 bases from V and 8 bases from J, with 14 bases in between. CDR3 DNA: TGCAGTGCTAGGGGTAGGTTTGAGTATGAGCAGTTCTTC. Its protein product is CSARGRFEYEQFF.

V and J are TRBV20-1 and TRBJ2-1; either TRBD1 or TRBD2 may fit D (6 bases each). Germline V gene data show CDR1 as DFQATT and CDR2 as SNEGSKA (reference sequence). The CDR3 runs 12 residues. V lost 5 bases, J lost 7 bases, and 12 bases lay in between. The DNA of the CDR3 is TGCAGTGCTCCGGGGGCGCGGAATGAGCAGTTCTTC. It specifies CSAPGARNEQFF.